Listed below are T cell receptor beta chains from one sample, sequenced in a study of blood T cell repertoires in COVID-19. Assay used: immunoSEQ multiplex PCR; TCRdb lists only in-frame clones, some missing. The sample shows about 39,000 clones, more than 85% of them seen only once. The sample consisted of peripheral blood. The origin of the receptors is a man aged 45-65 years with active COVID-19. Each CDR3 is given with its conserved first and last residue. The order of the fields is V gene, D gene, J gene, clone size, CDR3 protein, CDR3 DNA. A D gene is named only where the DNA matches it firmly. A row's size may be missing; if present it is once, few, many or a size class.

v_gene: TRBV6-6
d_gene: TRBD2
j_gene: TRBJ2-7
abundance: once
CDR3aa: CASSYASGGAEEQYF
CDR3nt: TGTGCCAGCAGCTATGCTAGCGGGGGGGCAGAGGAGCAGTACTTC

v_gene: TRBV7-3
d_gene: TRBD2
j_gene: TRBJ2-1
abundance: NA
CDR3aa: CASSLWRLAGGNEQFF
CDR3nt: TGTGCCAGCAGCTTGTGGCGTCTAGCGGGGGGCAATGAGCAGTTCTTC

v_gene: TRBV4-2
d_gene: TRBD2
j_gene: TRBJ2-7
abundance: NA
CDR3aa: CASSQIAGGYEQYF
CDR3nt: TGTGCCAGCAGCCAAATAGCGGGAGGGTACGAGCAGTACTTC

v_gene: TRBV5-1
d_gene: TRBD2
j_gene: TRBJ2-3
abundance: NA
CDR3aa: CASSPAGPGDTQYF
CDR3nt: TGCGCCAGCAGCCCAGCGGGACCGGGAGATACGCAGTATTTT

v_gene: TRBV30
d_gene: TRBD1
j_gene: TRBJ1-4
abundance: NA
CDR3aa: CAWSAYRGVEKLFF
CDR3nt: TGTGCCTGGAGTGCGTACAGGGGAGTCGAAAAACTGTTTTTT

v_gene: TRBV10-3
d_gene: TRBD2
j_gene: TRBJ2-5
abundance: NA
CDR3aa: CAISEPLAGEETQYF
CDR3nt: TGTGCCATCAGTGAGCCCTTAGCGGGGGAAGAGACCCAGTACTTC

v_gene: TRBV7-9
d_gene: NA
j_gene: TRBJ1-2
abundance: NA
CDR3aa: CASSRTLGVYGYTF
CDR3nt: TGTGCCAGCAGCCGCACCTTAGGGGTATATGGCTACACCTTC

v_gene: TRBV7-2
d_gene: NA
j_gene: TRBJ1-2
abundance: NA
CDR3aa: CASSLEAGGGYTF
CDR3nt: TGTGCCAGCAGCTTAGAAGCCGGCGGGGGCTACACCTTC

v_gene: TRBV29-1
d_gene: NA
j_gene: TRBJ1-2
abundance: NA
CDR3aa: CSVDEAVRNYGYTF
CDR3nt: TGCAGCGTTGATGAGGCGGTGAGGAACTATGGCTACACCTTC

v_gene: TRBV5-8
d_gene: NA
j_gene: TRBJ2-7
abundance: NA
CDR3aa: CASSSPRGNSYEQYF
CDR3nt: TGTGCCAGCAGCTCCCCCCGGGGGAATTCCTACGAGCAGTACTTC

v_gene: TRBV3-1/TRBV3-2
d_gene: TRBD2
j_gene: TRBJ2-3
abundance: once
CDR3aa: CASSQILAGASTDTQYF
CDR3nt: TGTGCCAGCAGCCAAATACTAGCGGGGGCTAGCACAGATACGCAGTATTTT

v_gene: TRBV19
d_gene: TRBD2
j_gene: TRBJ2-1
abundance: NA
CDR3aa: CASEGTSGMGGEQFF
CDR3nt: TGTGCCAGTGAGGGGACTAGCGGAATGGGAGGTGAGCAGTTCTTC

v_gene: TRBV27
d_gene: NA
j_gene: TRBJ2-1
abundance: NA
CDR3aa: CASTGQYGSSYNEQFF
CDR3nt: TGTGCCAGCACCGGACAGTACGGATCCTCCTACAATGAGCAGTTCTTC

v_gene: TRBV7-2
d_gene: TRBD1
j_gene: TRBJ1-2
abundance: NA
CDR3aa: CASSLANRGLSGYTF
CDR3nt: TGTGCCAGCAGCTTAGCCAACAGGGGGCTGAGTGGCTACACCTTC